This T cell receptor (beta chain) appears in the sequencing data of a study of T cell responses to AZD1222 COVID-19 vaccine. Broader study findings: Spike-specific TCR breadth and depth rose after two AZD1222 doses. None of the repertoires were sampled until the peak T cell response had passed.

The table came from immunoSEQ multiplex PCR; TCRdb's copy has only in-frame clones and leaves some out. The sample lists 40,000 to 55,000 clones, over 70% occurring once. Remarks on this clone: Its target is unknown.

The specimen comprised peripheral blood, sampled on day 0 of AZD1222 vaccination. This sequence originates from an adult in good health.

The CDR3 spells CAWSAGQGKLFF. CDR3 DNA sequence: TGTGCCTGGAGTGCAGGACAGGGTAAACTGTTTTTT. The chain recombines TRBV30 with TRBJ1-4, with 8 positions matching TRBD1. Germline V gives CDR1 GTSNPN, CDR2 SVGIG (reference sequence). V was clipped by 1 base and J by 11 bases; unmatched bases: 3. The CDR3 sequence is 12 residues long.